One TCR beta chain is described in this entry. The CDR3 contains 16 residues. Germline loops: CDR1 MNHEY, CDR2 SMNVEV (reference sequence). The junction had 7 bases not matched to a gene; V was cut back by 4 bases and J by 2 bases. The data stem from a study of OX40 agonist ivuxolimab in advanced cancers. Sequenced by immunoSEQ multiplex PCR; TCRdb stores in-frame clones only, minus some. The sample consists of roughly 86,000 clones, roughly 92% of them appearing once. The rearrangement joins TRBV27 to TRBJ1-5, with 8 bases matching TRBD1. This clonotype originated in an adult with an advanced solid tumor such as melanoma, head and neck, liver or kidney cancer. This material consisted of CD4+ or CD8+ T cells sorted from blood, taken in a trial of the OX40 agonist ivuxolimab. The CDR3 here is CASSSSGQGGNQPQHF. As DNA, the CDR3 is TGTGCCAGCAGTTCCTCCGGACAGGGCGGCAATCAGCCCCAGCATTTT.